This record looks at one T cell receptor beta chain sequence and its context. The antigen remains unidentified. With the Oncomine TCR Beta short-read assay, DNA from cultured CD4+ T cells was sequenced. TCRdb re-analysed the PCR reads in MiXCR, keeping a single row per CDR3 protein. Of some 11,000 distinct CDR3 sequences in the sample, around 52% are singletons; the top ten hold around 15%. This record comes from a study of vaccination and CD4 T cells after COVID-19. The sample's treatment: approximately 9-day PBMC culture with coronavirus spike peptide pools or control peptides (ViraFEST assay). The CDR3 covers 15 residues. Germline loops: CDR1 LNHDA, CDR2 SQIVND (reference sequence). Trimming took 7 bases from V and 0 from J, leaving 13 bases between them.

Sequenced material: CD4+ T cells from blood, cultured in vitro. This sequence was found in a human donor who had recovered from COVID-19. This chain links TRBV19 with TRBJ1-3, with a tentative D call TRBD1 (6 bases). CDR3 DNA sequence: TGTGCCAGTACCCGGACAGTCTTCTCTGGAAACACCATATATTTT. Translating it yields CASTRTVFSGNTIYF.